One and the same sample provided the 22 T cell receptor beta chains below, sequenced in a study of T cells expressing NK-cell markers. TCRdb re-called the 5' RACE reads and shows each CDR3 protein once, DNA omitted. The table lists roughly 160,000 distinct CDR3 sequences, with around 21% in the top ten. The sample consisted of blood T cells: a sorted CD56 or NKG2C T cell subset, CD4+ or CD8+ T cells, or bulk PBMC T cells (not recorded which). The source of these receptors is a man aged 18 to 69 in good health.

CDR3 amino acids: CASSEAPPRTSGGTETQYF. V gene TRBV6-1 combines with J gene TRBJ2-5; TCRdb reports TRBD2, a call that lacks DNA to check it against. Germline V lookup: CDR1 MNHNS, CDR2 SASEGT. The CDR3 totals 19 residues.

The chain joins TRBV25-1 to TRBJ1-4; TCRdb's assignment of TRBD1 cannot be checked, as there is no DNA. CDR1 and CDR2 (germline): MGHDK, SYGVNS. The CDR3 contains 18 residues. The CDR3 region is CASSATGGQGAFFEKLFF.

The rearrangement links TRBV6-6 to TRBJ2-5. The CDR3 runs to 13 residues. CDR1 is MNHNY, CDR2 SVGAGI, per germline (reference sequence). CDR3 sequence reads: CASSYRGSETQYF.

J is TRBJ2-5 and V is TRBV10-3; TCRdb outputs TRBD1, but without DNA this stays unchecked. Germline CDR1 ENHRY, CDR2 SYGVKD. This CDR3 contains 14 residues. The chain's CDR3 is CAISDSLGEETQYF.

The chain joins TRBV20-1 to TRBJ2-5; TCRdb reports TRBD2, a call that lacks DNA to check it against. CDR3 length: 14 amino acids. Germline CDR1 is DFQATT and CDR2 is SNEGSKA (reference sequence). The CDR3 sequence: CSASFGLQAETQYF.

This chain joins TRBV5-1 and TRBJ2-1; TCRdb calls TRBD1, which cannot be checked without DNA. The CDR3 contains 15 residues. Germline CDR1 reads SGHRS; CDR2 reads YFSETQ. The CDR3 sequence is CASSGDNLRDNEQFF. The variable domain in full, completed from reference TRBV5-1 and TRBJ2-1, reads KAGVTQTPRYLIKTRGQQVTLSCSPISGHRSVSWYQQTPGQGLQFLFEYFSETQRNKGNFPGRFSGRQFSNSRSEMNVSTLELGDSALYLCASSGDNLRDNEQFFGPGTRLTVL.

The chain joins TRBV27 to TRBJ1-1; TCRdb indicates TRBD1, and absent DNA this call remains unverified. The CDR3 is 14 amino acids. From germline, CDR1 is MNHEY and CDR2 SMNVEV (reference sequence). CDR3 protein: CASSPTGGGTEAFF.

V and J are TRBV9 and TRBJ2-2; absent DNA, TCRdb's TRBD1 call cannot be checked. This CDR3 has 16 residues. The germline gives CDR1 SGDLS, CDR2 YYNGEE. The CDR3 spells CASSVYRDRGTGELFF.

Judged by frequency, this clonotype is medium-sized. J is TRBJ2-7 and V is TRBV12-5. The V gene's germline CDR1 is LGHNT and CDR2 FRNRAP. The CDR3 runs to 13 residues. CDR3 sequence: CASGLAQNYEQYF. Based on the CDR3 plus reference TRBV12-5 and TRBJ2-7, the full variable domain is DARVTQTPRHKVTEMGQEVTMRCQPILGHNTVFWYRQTMMQGLELLAYFRNRAPLDDSGMPKDRFSAEMPDATLATLKIQPSEPRDSAVYFCASGLAQNYEQYFGPGTRLTVT.

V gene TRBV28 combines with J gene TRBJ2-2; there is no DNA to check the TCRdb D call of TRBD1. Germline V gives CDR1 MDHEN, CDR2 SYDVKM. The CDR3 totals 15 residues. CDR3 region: CASSPDRGAGELFFF.

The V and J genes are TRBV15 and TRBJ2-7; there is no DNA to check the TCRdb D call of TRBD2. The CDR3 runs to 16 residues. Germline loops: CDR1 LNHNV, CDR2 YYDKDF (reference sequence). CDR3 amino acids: CATSRASTGGPYEQYF.

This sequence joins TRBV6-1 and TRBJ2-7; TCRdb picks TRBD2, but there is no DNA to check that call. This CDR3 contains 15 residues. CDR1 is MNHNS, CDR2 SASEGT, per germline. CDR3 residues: CASSDLGLSSYEQYF.

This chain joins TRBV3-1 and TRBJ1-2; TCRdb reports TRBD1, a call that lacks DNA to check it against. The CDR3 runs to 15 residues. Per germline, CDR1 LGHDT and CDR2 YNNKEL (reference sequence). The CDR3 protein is CASSQEGTGFDGYTF.

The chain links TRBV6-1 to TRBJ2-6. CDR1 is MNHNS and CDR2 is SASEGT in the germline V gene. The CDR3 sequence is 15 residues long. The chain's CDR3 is CASSLRWSGANVLTF.

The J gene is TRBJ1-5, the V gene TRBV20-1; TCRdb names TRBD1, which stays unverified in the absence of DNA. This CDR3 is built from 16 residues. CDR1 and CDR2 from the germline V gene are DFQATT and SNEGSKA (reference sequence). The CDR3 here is CSARDGQASSNQPQHF.

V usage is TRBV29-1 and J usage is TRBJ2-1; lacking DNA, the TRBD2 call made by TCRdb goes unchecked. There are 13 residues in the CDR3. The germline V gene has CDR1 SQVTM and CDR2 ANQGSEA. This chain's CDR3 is CSVELAGGYEQFF.

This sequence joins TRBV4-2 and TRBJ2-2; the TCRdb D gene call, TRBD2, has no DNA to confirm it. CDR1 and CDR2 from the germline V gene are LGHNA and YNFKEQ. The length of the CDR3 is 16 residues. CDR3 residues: CASSPLVAGESGELFF.

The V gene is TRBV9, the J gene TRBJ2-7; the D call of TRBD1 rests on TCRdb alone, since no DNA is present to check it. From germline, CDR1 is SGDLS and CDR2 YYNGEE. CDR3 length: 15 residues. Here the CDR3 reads CASSPRQGSLYEQYF.

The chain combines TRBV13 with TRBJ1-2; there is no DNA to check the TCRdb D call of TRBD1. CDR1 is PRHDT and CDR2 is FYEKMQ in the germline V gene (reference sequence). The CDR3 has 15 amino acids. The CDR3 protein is CASSSPSTGLFGYTF.

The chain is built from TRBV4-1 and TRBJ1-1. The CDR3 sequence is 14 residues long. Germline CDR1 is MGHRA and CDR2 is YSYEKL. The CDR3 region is CASSTPDGYTEAFF.

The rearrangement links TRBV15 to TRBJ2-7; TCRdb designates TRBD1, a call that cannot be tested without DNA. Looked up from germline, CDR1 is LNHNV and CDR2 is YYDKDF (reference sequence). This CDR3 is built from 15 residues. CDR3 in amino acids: CATSRARGLNYEQYF.

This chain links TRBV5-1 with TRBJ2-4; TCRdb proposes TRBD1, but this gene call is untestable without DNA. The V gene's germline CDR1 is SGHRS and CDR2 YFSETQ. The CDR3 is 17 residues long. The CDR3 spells CASSLGQGAPAKNIQYF.